This T cell receptor beta chain is from a study of shared clonotypes between healthy human individuals. Study-wide findings and caveats: Owing to a small donor count, the genetic and exposure-history diversity represented was limited.

Clones were read by immunoSEQ multiplex PCR, and TCRdb kept only the in-frame ones, dropping some. The table includes a few hundred thousand clones, 96% detected once. Worth noting for this clone: Its target is unknown.

Material: memory CD8+ T cells sorted from blood. The subset denotes: CD45RO+ cells pooled with CCR7-negative TemRA cells. This sequence originates from a man under 40 in good health.

The CDR3 spells CASSPLAGTYNEQFF. The CDR3 DNA reads TGTGCCAGCTCACCGCTAGCGGGGACTTACAATGAGCAGTTCTTC. J is TRBJ2-1 and V is TRBV18; the match to TRBD2 covers 9 bases. V lost 3 bases and J lost 4; bases outside the gene matches: 4. This CDR3 is 15 amino acids long. Germline V gene lookup returns CDR1 KGHSH and CDR2 LQKENI.